The entry below gives a single T cell receptor (beta chain) sequence along with its context. As processed by the authors: Nucleated cell counts were estimated from reference gene primer amplification. Here immunoSEQ multiplex PCR was the method, and the copy in TCRdb shows in-frame clones only, minus some. That table is the source of V, J and clone size, and D and trimming were worked out from the DNA. The data show just over 90,000 clones, approximately 80% seen once. This sample is drawn from a study of blood T cell repertoires in COVID-19. In the study overall: Samples came from the United States, Italy and Spain, spanning acute and convalescent COVID-19. From T cells, B-cell-depleted T cells, or PBMCs came the material, which was cDNA or gDNA.

Looked up from germline, CDR1 is LNHDA and CDR2 is SQIVND (reference sequence). This CDR3 region has 14 residues. V lost 3 bases and J lost 2, with 11 bases in between. Sequencing was done on a sample of peripheral blood. The chain uses TRBV19 and TRBJ2-7; D is possibly TRBD2 (5 bases). The clonotype comes from a human donor in a cohort sampled during active COVID-19. The CDR3: CASSMGLGTYEQYF. CDR3 bases: TGTGCCAGTAGTATGGGCCTCGGGACCTACGAGCAGTACTTC.